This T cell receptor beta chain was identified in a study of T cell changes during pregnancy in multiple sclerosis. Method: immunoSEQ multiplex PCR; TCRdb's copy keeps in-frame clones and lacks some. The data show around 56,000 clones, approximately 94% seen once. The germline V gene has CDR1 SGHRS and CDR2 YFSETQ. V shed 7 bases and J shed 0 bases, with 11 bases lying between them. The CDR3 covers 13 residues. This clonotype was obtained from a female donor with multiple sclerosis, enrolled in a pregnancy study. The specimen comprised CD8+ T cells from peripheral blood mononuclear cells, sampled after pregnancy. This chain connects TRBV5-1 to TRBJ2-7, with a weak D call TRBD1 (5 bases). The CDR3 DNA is TGCGCCAGCGCCTACAGGAGCTCCTACGAGCAGTACTTC. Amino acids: CASAYRSSYEQYF.